A selection of T cell receptor beta chains follows, all from one sample in a study of blood T cell repertoires in COVID-19. Repertoires were generated with immunoSEQ multiplex PCR, while TCRdb's copy carries only in-frame clones and drops some. The data hold about 120,000 clones, with approximately 80% observed a single time. The sample was peripheral blood. These receptors originate from a human donor in a cohort sampled during active COVID-19. Each CDR3 is given with its conserved first and last residue. The order of the fields is D gene, clone size, J gene, V gene, CDR3 DNA, CDR3 protein. The D gene is left open where the match is weak. Clone size is not always given. Where it is, it says once, few, many or a class for expanded clones.

. | . | TRBJ1-5 | TRBV4-3 | TGCGCCAGCAGCCAAGATTGGGGGCCCATGGGACAGCCCCAGCATTTT | CASSQDWGPMGQPQHF
. | . | TRBJ1-1 | TRBV29-1 | TGCAGCGTTGGACACTCGAACACTGAAGCTTTCTTT | CSVGHSNTEAFF
TRBD1 | few | TRBJ2-7 | TRBV3-1/TRBV3-2 | TGTGCCAGCAGCCCGCGTGGGACAGGGGGTCGCTACGAGCAGTACTTC | CASSPRGTGGRYEQYF
TRBD1 | . | TRBJ1-2 | TRBV6-5 | TGTGCCAGCAGACCCCCGGGACAGGGAGGCTATGGCTACACCTTC | CASRPPGQGGYGYTF
TRBD2 | . | TRBJ2-7 | TRBV2 | TGTGCCAAAAAGGCAGCGGGGGCCTCCTACGAGCAGTACTTC | CAKKAAGASYEQYF
. | . | TRBJ2-6 | TRBV9 | TGTGCCAGCAGCGCCTTGCCAGGGGCAGAGGGGGCCAACGTCCTGACTTTC | CASSALPGAEGANVLTF
TRBD1 | . | TRBJ2-7 | TRBV12-3/TRBV12-4 | TGTGCCAGCAGCGAAAACAGGGGCTACGAGCAGTACTTC | CASSENRGYEQYF
. | . | TRBJ2-1 | TRBV7-8 | TGTGCCAGCAGCTTACGGGACTTGCAGTTCCGCGAGCAGTTCTTC | CASSLRDLQFREQFF
. | . | TRBJ2-1 | TRBV19 | TGTGCCAGTAGTATTACCGGGAGCTCCTACAATGAGCAGTTCTTC | CASSITGSSYNEQFF
TRBD1 | . | TRBJ1-1 | TRBV6-2/TRBV6-3 | TGTGCCAGCAGTTACGGGGGACAGCCAACTGAGAACACTGAAGCTTTCTTT | CASSYGGQPTENTEAFF
TRBD1 | . | TRBJ1-2 | TRBV7-8 | TGTGCCAGCAGCTTTGGACAGGGGGCTGGTGGCTACACCTTC | CASSFGQGAGGYTF
. | few | TRBJ1-5 | TRBV30 | TGTGCCTGGAGTGAAGGGGTTCAGCCCCAGCATTTT | CAWSEGVQPQHF
. | . | TRBJ2-6 | TRBV29-1 | TGCAGCGTTGAGACGGGTGGGGCCAACGTCCTGACTTTC | CSVETGGANVLTF
. | . | TRBJ1-6 | TRBV19 | TGTGCCAGTATTCTTTCGAGCTCCTATAATTCACCCCTCCACTTT | CASILSSSYNSPLHF
TRBD1 | . | TRBJ2-1 | TRBV4-3 | TGCGCCAGCAGCTCAGGACAGGGGTCCTACAATGAGCAGTTCTTC | CASSSGQGSYNEQFF
TRBD2 | few | TRBJ2-7 | TRBV10-1 | TGCGCCAGCAGTACCACCGGGACTAGTAGAGCCGAGCAGTACTTC | CASSTTGTSRAEQYF
. | . | TRBJ1-5 | TRBV10-3 | TGTGCCATCAGCAGGGATAGCAATCAGCCCCAGCATTTT | CAISRDSNQPQHF
TRBD1 | . | TRBJ2-7 | TRBV2 | TGTGCCAGCAGTCTTCCGGACAGGGGAATTTACGAGCAGTACTTC | CASSLPDRGIYEQYF
. | . | TRBJ1-2 | TRBV4-1 | TGCGCCAGCAGACCTCCAGGGGCTAACTATGGCTACACCTTC | CASRPPGANYGYTF
. | . | TRBJ1-1 | TRBV5-6 | TGTGCCAGCAGTCGTGAGGATCACACTGAAGCTTTCTTT | CASSREDHTEAFF
TRBD2 | few | TRBJ2-7 | TRBV5-1 | TGCGCCAGCAGCTCAAGCGGGATTTCCTACGAGCAGTACTTC | CASSSSGISYEQYF
TRBD2 | . | TRBJ2-5 | TRBV30 | TGTGCCTGGGGCCTAGCGGGGGGGCGTGAGACCCAGTACTTC | CAWGLAGGRETQYF
TRBD1 | . | TRBJ2-7 | TRBV6-5 | TGTGCCAGCAGGCCTGACAGGGTTACCTACGAGCAGTACTTC | CASRPDRVTYEQYF
. | . | TRBJ1-1 | TRBV5-1 | TGCGCCAGCAGCCGACGGGAGAACACTGAAGCTTTCTTT | CASSRRENTEAFF
. | . | TRBJ1-5 | TRBV7-8 | TGTGCCAGCAGCTTAGAAAGGACAACAAATCAGCCCCAGCATTTT | CASSLERTTNQPQHF
. | once | TRBJ2-1 | TRBV29-1 | TGCAGCGCCAATCGGGGTGTCACCTACAATGAGCAGTTCTTC | CSANRGVTYNEQFF
. | few | TRBJ1-1 | TRBV6-6 | TGTGCCAGCAGCTCCCGGACAGTGTTAAACACTGAAGCTTTCTTT | CASSSRTVLNTEAFF
. | . | TRBJ1-2 | TRBV19 | TGTGCCAGTAGTATCGGGGGGTTAAGCTATGGCTACACCTTC | CASSIGGLSYGYTF
TRBD1 | . | TRBJ2-7 | TRBV18 | TGTGCCAGCTCTCCGGGACAGGGGAGCCACGAGCAGTACTTC | CASSPGQGSHEQYF
. | . | TRBJ2-3 | TRBV28 | TGTGCCAGCAGTTTAGACAGCACCCGCACAGATACGCAGTATTTT | CASSLDSTRTDTQYF
TRBD1 | . | TRBJ1-4 | TRBV5-8 | TGTGCCAGCAGCTCCGGACAGGGAGGGCTGGTTAATGAAAAACTGTTTTTT | CASSSGQGGLVNEKLFF
TRBD1 | . | TRBJ2-5 | TRBV11-2 | TGTGCCAGCAGCAAGGACAGGGGTGGGGAGACCCAGTACTTC | CASSKDRGGETQYF
TRBD2 | . | TRBJ2-3 | TRBV4-1 | TGCGCCAGCAGCCAACTGGTGCGGGGGAGCACAGATACGCAGTATTTT | CASSQLVRGSTDTQYF
. | . | TRBJ1-5 | TRBV6-2/TRBV6-3 | TGTGCCAGCAGTTCCAGGGGCCGCAATCAGCCCCAGCATTTT | CASSSRGRNQPQHF
. | . | TRBJ2-1 | TRBV2 | TGTGCCAGCAGTGAAGTCGGGCGGGGGCCGTACAATGAGCAGTTCTTC | CASSEVGRGPYNEQFF
TRBD1 | . | TRBJ1-2 | TRBV30 | TGTGCCTGGGGGGACAGTCTTCATGGCTACACCTTC | CAWGDSLHGYTF
TRBD2 | . | TRBJ2-1 | TRBV30 | TGTGCCTGGAGTGTAAAGCCAGCGGGAGGGCCCTACAATGAGCAGTTCTTC | CAWSVKPAGGPYNEQFF
. | . | TRBJ1-3 | TRBV18 | TGTGCCAGCTCACCAGACAGCGGAAACACCATATATTTT | CASSPDSGNTIYF
TRBD2 | . | TRBJ2-5 | TRBV5-4 | TGTGCCAGCAGCACCCAAGCGGGGGGACAAGAGACCCAGTACTTC | CASSTQAGGQETQYF
TRBD1 | . | TRBJ2-2 | TRBV7-9 | TGTGCCAGCAGCTTACCCCGGGACAGGGTACTCAGAGGGGAGCTGTTTTTT | CASSLPRDRVLRGELFF
. | . | TRBJ2-5 | TRBV14 | TGTGCCAGCAGCCAAGCCGGGGACGGGACTCGGACCCAGTACTTC | CASSQAGDGTRTQYF
TRBD1 | few | TRBJ1-2 | TRBV7-9 | TGTGCCAGCAGCTCAGCGGACAGGGGTAACTATGGCTACACCTTC | CASSSADRGNYGYTF